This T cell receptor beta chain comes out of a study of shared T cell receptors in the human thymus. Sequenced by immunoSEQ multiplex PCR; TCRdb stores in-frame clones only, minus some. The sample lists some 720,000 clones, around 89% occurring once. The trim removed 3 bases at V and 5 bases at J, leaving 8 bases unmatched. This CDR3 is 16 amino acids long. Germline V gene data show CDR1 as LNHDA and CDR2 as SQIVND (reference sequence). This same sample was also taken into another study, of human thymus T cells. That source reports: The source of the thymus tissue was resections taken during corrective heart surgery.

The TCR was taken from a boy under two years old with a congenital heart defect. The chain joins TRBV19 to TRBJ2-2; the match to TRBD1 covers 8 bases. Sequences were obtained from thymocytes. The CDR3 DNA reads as TGTGCCAGTAGTATCCCCCGAGACAGGGGTACCGGGGAGCTGTTTTTT. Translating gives CASSIPRDRGTGELFF.